Given below is one T cell receptor beta chain in context. As yet, its antigen is unknown. 13 Jbeta primers and 60 Vbeta primers were used for the PCR. Sequenced by immunoSEQ multiplex PCR; TCRdb stores in-frame clones only, minus some. This sample has 130,000 to 150,000 clones, with about 74% found just once. CDR1 is PRHDT and CDR2 is FYEKMQ in the germline V gene (reference sequence). The CDR3 length is 17 residues. After removal of 0 bases from V and 8 bases from J, the junction contained 8 bases not matched to a gene. Healthy bone marrow donors formed the donor group. This entry is derived from a study of cytomegalovirus exposure and HLA in healthy donors. Notes on the study in general: The authors later found HLA-associated TCR beta chains more clonally expanded than equally common others. Sequence variants that were highly shared formed a cluster that was likely a sequencing artifact. Cytomegalovirus-associated TCR beta chains were listed, numbering more than 150.

The sequenced sample consisted of PBMCs. The TCR comes from a man in his forties in good health and CMV-seropositive. V and J are TRBV13 and TRBJ2-1; 12 positions match TRBD2. The CDR3 loop reads CASSLGRLAGAVDEQFF. DNA of the CDR3: TGTGCCAGCAGCTTAGGCCGACTAGCGGGAGCGGTTGATGAGCAGTTCTTC.